The rows below give T cell receptor beta chains drawn from one sample of a study of blood T cell repertoires in COVID-19. Only in-frame clones appear in the TCRdb table, and some are missing; sequencing was by immunoSEQ multiplex PCR. The profile shows some 150,000 clones, roughly 90% of them singletons. Sequencing was carried out using PBMCs or T cells enriched from blood (not recorded which). The receptors shown here come from a woman under 30 who had recovered from COVID-19. Each CDR3 is given with its conserved first and last residue. Fields, in order: D gene, clone size, J gene, V gene, CDR3 protein, CDR3 DNA. A D gene is named only where the DNA matches it firmly. Rows may omit the clone size; those that give it use once, few, many or a size class.

>TRBD1|-|TRBJ2-7|TRBV9
CASSARDRVEQYF
TGTGCCAGCAGCGCTAGGGACAGGGTGGAGCAGTACTTC
>-|-|TRBJ1-4|TRBV28
CASSTGIKEKLFF
TGTGCCAGCAGTACAGGGATAAAGGAAAAACTGTTTTTT
>-|-|TRBJ2-3|TRBV11-3
CASSKDGSSTDTQYF
TGTGCCAGCAGCAAAGACGGGTCTAGCACAGATACGCAGTATTTT
>TRBD1|few|TRBJ2-2|TRBV27
CASRGQGWGTGELFF
TGTGCCAGCAGGGGACAGGGGTGGGGGACCGGGGAGCTGTTTTTT
>TRBD2|once|TRBJ2-5|TRBV5-5
CASSFPSGGGAETQYF
TGTGCCAGCAGCTTCCCCTCGGGGGGGGGCGCGGAGACCCAGTACTTC
>-|once|TRBJ1-2|TRBV5-6
CASSPGEGGYTF
TGTGCCAGCAGTCCAGGGGAGGGTGGCTACACCTTC
>-|-|TRBJ2-1|TRBV9
CASSGRLVPYNEQFF
TGTGCCAGCAGCGGACGACTAGTCCCATACAATGAGCAGTTCTTC
>-|-|TRBJ2-5|TRBV12-3/TRBV12-4
CASTGAYQGTQYF
TGTGCCAGCACAGGAGCTTACCAGGGGACCCAGTACTTC
>-|-|TRBJ1-5|TRBV4-3
CASSRGGDQPQHF
TGCGCCAGCAGCCGGGGCGGTGATCAGCCCCAGCATTTT
>-|-|TRBJ2-2|TRBV19
CASSISPWRNPGSGELFF
TGTGCCAGTAGTATAAGTCCTTGGAGGAACCCCGGGTCCGGGGAGCTGTTTTTT
>-|-|TRBJ2-3|TRBV28
CASRPTSISVGDTQYF
TGTGCCAGCAGGCCTACTAGCATTTCGGTTGGGGATACGCAGTATTTT
>-|-|TRBJ2-2|TRBV2
CASSATRDTGELFF
TGTGCCAGCAGCGCTACTAGGGACACCGGGGAGCTGTTTTTT
>TRBD2|-|TRBJ2-3|TRBV6-2/TRBV6-3
CASSSGTSDTDTQYF
TGTGCCAGCAGTTCCGGGACTAGCGACACAGATACGCAGTATTTT
>-|few|TRBJ2-3|TRBV7-9
CASSLGGGIGTQYF
TGTGCCAGCAGCTTAGGCGGCGGGATCGGTACGCAGTATTTT
>-|-|TRBJ1-6|TRBV7-3
CASSSMSDSPLHF
TGTGCCAGCAGCTCGATGAGCGATTCACCCCTCCACTTT
>TRBD2|-|TRBJ2-7|TRBV2
CASSEALAGGDEQYF
TGTGCCAGCAGTGAAGCTCTAGCGGGAGGTGACGAGCAGTACTTC
>-|once|TRBJ2-7|TRBV30
CAWRQGFGNYYEQYF
TGTGCCTGGAGACAGGGATTTGGGAACTACTACGAGCAGTACTTC
>-|-|TRBJ2-3|TRBV15
CATRDRLGADTQYF
TGTGCCACCAGGGACCGCCTAGGGGCAGATACGCAGTATTTT
>TRBD1|once|TRBJ1-1|TRBV15
CATSRDDRGTEAFF
TGTGCCACCAGCAGAGATGACAGGGGTACTGAAGCTTTCTTT
>TRBD1|-|TRBJ2-1|TRBV5-1
CASSLEGQENEQFF
TGCGCCAGCAGCTTGGAGGGACAGGAGAATGAGCAGTTCTTC
>TRBD2|-|TRBJ2-2|TRBV20-1
CSASTSGRANTGELFF
TGCAGTGCTAGTACTAGCGGGAGAGCGAACACCGGGGAGCTGTTTTTT
>-|once|TRBJ1-4|TRBV5-4
CASSLGPATNEKLFF
TGTGCCAGCAGCTTGGGTCCGGCAACTAATGAAAAACTGTTTTTT
>TRBD1|-|TRBJ1-4|TRBV9
CASSVGGQGYDEKLFF
TGTGCCAGCAGCGTAGGGGGACAGGGCTACGATGAAAAACTGTTTTTT
>TRBD2|-|TRBJ2-1|TRBV27
CASSFDGTSGNNEQFF
TGTGCCAGCAGTTTCGATGGGACTAGCGGGAACAATGAGCAGTTCTTC
>-|-|TRBJ2-1|TRBV7-3
CASSHDSYNEQFF
TGTGCCAGCAGCCATGACAGTTACAATGAGCAGTTCTTC
>-|-|TRBJ2-2|TRBV18
CASSSRELTTGELFF
TGTGCCAGCTCATCAAGAGAACTAACCACCGGGGAGCTGTTTTTT
>-|few|TRBJ1-2|TRBV27
CASSQGRSLYGYTF
TGTGCCAGCAGTCAGGGTCGATCATTGTATGGCTACACCTTC
>TRBD1|-|TRBJ2-5|TRBV9
CASSDADRGVQETQYF
TGTGCCAGCAGCGATGCGGACAGGGGGGTTCAAGAGACCCAGTACTTC
>-|-|TRBJ2-7|TRBV10-3
CASGGGGSYEQYF
TGTGCCAGCGGTGGGGGCGGCTCCTACGAGCAGTACTTC
>TRBD1|-|TRBJ2-7|TRBV28
CATYTGTGSEQYF
TGTGCCACCTACACCGGGACAGGGAGCGAGCAGTACTTC
>TRBD1|-|TRBJ2-2|TRBV24-1
CATSSGETGGLGNTGELFF
TGTGCCACCAGCTCTGGGGAGACAGGGGGATTAGGAAACACCGGGGAGCTGTTTTTT
>TRBD2|once|TRBJ2-1|TRBV27
CASSLSTSGGYNEQFF
TGTGCCAGCAGTTTATCGACTAGCGGGGGCTACAATGAGCAGTTCTTC
>-|-|TRBJ2-6|TRBV5-5
CASRGLSGANVLTF
TGTGCCAGCAGGGGGCTCTCTGGGGCCAACGTCCTGACTTTC
>-|-|TRBJ1-5|TRBV28
CASRSGNGNQPQHF
TGTGCCAGCAGGTCGGGGAATGGCAATCAGCCCCAGCATTTT
>TRBD1|-|TRBJ2-5|TRBV11-1
CASSPGQGALDETQYF
TGTGCCAGCAGCCCGGGACAGGGGGCTTTGGATGAGACCCAGTACTTC
>-|-|TRBJ2-7|TRBV9
CASSAPDRSYEQYF
TGTGCCAGCAGCGCCCCCGACAGGTCCTACGAGCAGTACTTC
>TRBD1|-|TRBJ2-5|TRBV12-5
CATAGDRPLRETQYF
TGTGCTACGGCCGGGGACAGGCCACTCCGAGAGACCCAGTACTTC
>TRBD1|-|TRBJ1-5|TRBV11-2
CASSRTGPNQPQHF
TGTGCCAGCAGCCGGACAGGGCCCAATCAGCCCCAGCATTTT
>-|-|TRBJ2-1|TRBV5-6
CASSLFGLDNEQFF
TGTGCCAGCAGCTTGTTTGGGCTCGATAATGAGCAGTTCTTC
>TRBD2|-|TRBJ2-7|TRBV28
CASSTQPFGLAGSYEQYF
TGTGCCAGCAGTACCCAGCCCTTTGGACTAGCGGGTTCCTACGAGCAGTACTTC
>TRBD1|-|TRBJ2-7|TRBV11-1
CASSLGDRLTYEQYF
TGTGCCAGCAGCTTGGGGGACAGACTAACCTACGAGCAGTACTTC
>-|-|TRBJ1-1|TRBV7-9
CASSLAGGWSAAGFF
TGTGCCAGCAGCTTAGCGGGGGGATGGTCGGCCGCTGGTTTCTTT
>TRBD2|once|TRBJ2-7|TRBV7-2
CASSLPSGTSGSAYEQYF
TGTGCCAGCAGCTTGCCAAGCGGGACTAGCGGGAGTGCCTACGAGCAGTACTTC